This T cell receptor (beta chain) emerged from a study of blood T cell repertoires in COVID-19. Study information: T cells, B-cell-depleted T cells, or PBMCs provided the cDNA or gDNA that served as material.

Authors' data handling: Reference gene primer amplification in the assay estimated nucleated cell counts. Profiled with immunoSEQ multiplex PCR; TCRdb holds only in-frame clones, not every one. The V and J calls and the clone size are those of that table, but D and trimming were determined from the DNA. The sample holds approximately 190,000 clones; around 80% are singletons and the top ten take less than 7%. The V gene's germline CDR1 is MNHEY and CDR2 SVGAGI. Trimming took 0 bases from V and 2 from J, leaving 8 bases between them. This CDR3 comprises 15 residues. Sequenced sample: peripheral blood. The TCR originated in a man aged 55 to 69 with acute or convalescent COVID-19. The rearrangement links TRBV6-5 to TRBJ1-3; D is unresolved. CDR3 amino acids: CASSYSRGPGNTIYF. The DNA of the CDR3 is TGTGCCAGCAGTTACTCACGAGGCCCTGGAAACACCATATATTTT.